This T cell receptor beta chain was sequenced in a study of blood T cell repertoires in COVID-19. Study in general: PBMCs, B-cell-depleted T cells, or T cells were the source of the cDNA or gDNA that made up the material.

Germline V gene sequence: CDR1 SNHLY, CDR2 FYNNEI. The CDR3 sequence is 15 residues long. Trimming took 6 bases from V and 2 from J, leaving 17 bases between them. Patients from Seattle were sampled longitudinally, starting during active infection. Original methodology: How many nucleated cells were present was estimated from reference gene primer amplification. Method: immunoSEQ multiplex PCR; TCRdb's copy keeps in-frame clones and lacks some. That table is the source of V, J and clone size, and D and trimming were worked out from the DNA. The repertoire holds some 100,000 clones, with 85% to 90% as singletons.

Sequencing input: peripheral blood. This TCR was recovered from a man aged 50 or older with COVID-19, enrolled during active disease. The rearrangement links TRBV2 to TRBJ2-7; a weak D match, TRBD1 (6 bases). CDR3 amino acids: CASRVGTTQTYEQYF. The CDR3 nucleotides are TGTGCCAGCAGGGTCGGGACAACGCAAACCTACGAGCAGTACTTC.